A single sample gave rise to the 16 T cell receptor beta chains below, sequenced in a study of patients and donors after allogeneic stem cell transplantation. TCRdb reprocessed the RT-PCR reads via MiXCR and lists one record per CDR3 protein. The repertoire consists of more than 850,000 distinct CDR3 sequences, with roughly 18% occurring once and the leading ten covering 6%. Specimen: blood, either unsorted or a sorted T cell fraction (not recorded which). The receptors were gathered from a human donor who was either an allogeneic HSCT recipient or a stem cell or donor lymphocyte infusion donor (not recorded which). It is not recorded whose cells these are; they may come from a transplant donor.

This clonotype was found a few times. CDR3 DNA: TGTGCCAGCAGCTATGGGCCCCAACAGTTACTCACCGGGGAGCTGTTTTTT. This codes for CASSYGPQQLLTGELFF. The chain couples TRBV5-6 to TRBJ2-2; no reliable D call. The CDR3 runs 17 residues. Germline V gene sequence: CDR1 SGHDT, CDR2 YYEEEE. V lost 3 bases and J lost 4, with 19 bases in between. The whole variable domain, remainder taken from reference TRBV5-6 and TRBJ2-2, is DAGVTQSPTHLIKTRGQQVTLRCSPKSGHDTVSWYQQALGQGPQFIFQYYEEEERQRGNFPDRFSGHQFPNYSSELNVNALLLGDSALYLCASSYGPQQLLTGELFFGEGSRLTVL.

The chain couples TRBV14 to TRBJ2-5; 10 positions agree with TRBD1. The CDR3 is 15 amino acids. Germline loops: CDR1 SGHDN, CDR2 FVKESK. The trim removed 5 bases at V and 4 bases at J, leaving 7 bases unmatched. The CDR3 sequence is CASSSTGTGAETQYF. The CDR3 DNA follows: TGTGCCAGCAGCTCTACCGGGACAGGGGCAGAGACCCAGTACTTC.

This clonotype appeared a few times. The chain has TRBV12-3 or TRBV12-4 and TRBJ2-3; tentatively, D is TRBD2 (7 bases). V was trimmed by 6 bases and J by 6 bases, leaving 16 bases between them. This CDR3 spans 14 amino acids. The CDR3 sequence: CASSTEGGGDTQYF. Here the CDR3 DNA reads TGTGCCAGCAGCACTGAGGGAGGGGGGGATACGCAGTATTTT.

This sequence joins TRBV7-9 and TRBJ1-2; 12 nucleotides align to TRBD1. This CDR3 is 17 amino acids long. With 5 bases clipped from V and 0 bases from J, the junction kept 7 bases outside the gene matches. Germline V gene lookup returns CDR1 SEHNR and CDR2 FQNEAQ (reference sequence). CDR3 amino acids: CASSARGQGAPNYGYTF. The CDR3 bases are TGTGCCAGCAGCGCACGGGGACAGGGGGCCCCTAACTATGGCTACACCTTC.

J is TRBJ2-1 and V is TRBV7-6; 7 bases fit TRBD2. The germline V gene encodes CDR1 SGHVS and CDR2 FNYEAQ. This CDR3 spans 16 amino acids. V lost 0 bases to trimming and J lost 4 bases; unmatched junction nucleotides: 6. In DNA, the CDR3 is TGTGCCAGCAGCTTAGCTCCGGGACTACCATACAATGAGCAGTTCTTC. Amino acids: CASSLAPGLPYNEQFF.

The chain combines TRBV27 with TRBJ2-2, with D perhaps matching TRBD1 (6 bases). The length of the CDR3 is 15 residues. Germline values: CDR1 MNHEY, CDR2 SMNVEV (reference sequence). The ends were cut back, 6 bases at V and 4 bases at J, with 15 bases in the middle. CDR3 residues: CASSSTGSVTGELFF. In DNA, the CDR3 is TGTGCCAGCAGCTCCACAGGGTCGGTCACCGGGGAGCTGTTTTTT.

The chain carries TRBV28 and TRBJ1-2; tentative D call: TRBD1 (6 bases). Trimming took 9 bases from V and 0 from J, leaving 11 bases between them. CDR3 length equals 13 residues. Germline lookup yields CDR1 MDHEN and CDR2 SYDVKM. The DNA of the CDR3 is TGTGCCAGTGGACAGAGAGCTAACTATGGCTACACCTTC. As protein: CASGQRANYGYTF.

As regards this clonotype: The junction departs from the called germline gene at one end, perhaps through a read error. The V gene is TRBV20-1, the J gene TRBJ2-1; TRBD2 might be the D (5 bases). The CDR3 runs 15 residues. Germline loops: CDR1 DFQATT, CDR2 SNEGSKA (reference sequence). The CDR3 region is CSTRGARADHNEQFF. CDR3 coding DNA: TGCAGTACTAGAGGTGCGCGGGCCGACCACAATGAGCAGTTCTTC.

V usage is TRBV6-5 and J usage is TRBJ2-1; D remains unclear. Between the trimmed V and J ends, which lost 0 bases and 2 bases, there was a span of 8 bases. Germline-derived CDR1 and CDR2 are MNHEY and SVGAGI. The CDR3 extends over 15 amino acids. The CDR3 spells CASSYSKVTYNEQFF. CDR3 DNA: TGTGCCAGCAGTTACTCAAAGGTTACCTACAATGAGCAGTTCTTC.

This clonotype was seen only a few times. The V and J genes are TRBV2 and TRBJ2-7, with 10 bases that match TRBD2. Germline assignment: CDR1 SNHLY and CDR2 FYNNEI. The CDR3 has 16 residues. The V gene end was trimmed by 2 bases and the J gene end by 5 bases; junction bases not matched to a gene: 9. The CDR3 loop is CASSELAGVLGDEQYF. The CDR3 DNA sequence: TGTGCCAGCAGTGAACTAGCGGGGGTTCTCGGGGACGAGCAGTACTTC.

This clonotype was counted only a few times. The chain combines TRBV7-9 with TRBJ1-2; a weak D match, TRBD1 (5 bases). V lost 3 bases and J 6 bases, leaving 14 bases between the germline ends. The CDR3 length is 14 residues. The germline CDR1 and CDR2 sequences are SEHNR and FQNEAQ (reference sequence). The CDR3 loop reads CASSFGTEGNGYTF. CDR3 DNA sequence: TGTGCCAGCAGCTTCGGGACCGAGGGGAATGGCTACACCTTC.

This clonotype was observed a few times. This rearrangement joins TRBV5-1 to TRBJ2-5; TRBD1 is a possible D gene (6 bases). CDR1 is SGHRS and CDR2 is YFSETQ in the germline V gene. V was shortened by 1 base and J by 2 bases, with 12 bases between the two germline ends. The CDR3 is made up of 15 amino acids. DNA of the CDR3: TGCGCCAGCAGCTTGAACAGGGTTGGTCAAGAGACCCAGTACTTC. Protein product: CASSLNRVGQETQYF.

CDR3 sequence reads: CAISESWRSDYNSPLHF. Written as DNA, the CDR3 is TGTGCCATCAGTGAGTCCTGGAGGAGTGACTATAATTCACCCCTCCACTTT. The V and J genes are TRBV10-3 and TRBJ1-6, with D uncertain. This CDR3 region has 17 residues. Trimming removed 0 bases at V and 3 bases at J, with 12 bases between. Looked up from germline, CDR1 is ENHRY and CDR2 is SYGVKD.

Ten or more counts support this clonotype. CDR3 sequence: CASSQDSGYEQYF. CDR3 sequence (DNA): TGCGCCAGCAGCCAAGATTCAGGTTACGAGCAGTACTTC. V and J are TRBV4-3 and TRBJ2-7; no firm D call. Looked up from germline, CDR1 is LGHNA and CDR2 is YSLEER. The CDR3 is 13 amino acids. V lost 0 bases, J lost 4 bases, and 7 bases lay in between.

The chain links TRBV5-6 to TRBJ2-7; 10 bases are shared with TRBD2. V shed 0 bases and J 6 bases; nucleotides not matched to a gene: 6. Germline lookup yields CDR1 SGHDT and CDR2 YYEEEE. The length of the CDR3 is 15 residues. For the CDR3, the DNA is TGTGCCAGCAGCTTGGAGCTAGCGGGAGCCCTCGAGCAGTACTTC. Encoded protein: CASSLELAGALEQYF.

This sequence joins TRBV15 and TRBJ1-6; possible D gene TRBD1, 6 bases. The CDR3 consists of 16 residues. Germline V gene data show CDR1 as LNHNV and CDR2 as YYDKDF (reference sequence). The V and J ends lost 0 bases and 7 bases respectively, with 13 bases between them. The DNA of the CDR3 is TGTGCCACCAGCAGAGAGGGGGGGCGCCGGAATTCACCCCTCCACTTT. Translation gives CATSREGGRRNSPLHF.